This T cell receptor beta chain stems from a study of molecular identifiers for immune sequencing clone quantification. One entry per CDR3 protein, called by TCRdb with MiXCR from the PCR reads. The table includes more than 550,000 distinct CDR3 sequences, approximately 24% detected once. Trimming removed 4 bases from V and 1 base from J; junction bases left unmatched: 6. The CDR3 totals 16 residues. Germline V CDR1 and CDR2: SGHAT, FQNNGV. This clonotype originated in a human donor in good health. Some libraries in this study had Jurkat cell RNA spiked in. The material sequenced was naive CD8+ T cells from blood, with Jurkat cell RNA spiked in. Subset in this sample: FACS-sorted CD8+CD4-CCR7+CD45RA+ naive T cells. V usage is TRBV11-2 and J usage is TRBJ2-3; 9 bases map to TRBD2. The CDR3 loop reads CASSYGLARGTDTQYF. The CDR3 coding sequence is TGTGCCAGCAGCTATGGACTAGCGAGGGGCACAGATACGCAGTATTTT.